Below are 5 T cell receptor beta chains sequenced from a single sample in a study of cytomegalovirus exposure and HLA in healthy donors. With 60 Vbeta and 13 Jbeta primers, the PCR was carried out. The data were produced by immunoSEQ multiplex PCR, yet TCRdb's version contains in-frame clones alone and is incomplete. The table shows hundreds of thousands of clones, with roughly four fifths occurring only once. Sequencing was done on a sample of PBMCs. The receptors derive from a woman aged 40 to 49 in good health and CMV-seronegative.

The V gene is TRBV11-3, the J gene TRBJ2-2; perhaps TRBD1 as D (5 bases). V lost 6 bases to trimming and J lost 7 bases, with 9 bases between them. Germline CDR1 reads SGHNT; CDR2 reads YENEEA. There are 12 residues in the CDR3. The CDR3 loop is CASSRDSGELFF. The CDR3 DNA is TGTGCCAGCAGTCGAGACAGCGGGGAGCTGTTTTTT.

Comment on this clone: Germline is not matched at one junction end, which may reflect a read error. J is TRBJ2-3 and V is TRBV4-3; D is possibly TRBD1 (6 bases). The CDR3 loop spans 17 amino acids. The germline V gene has CDR1 LGHNA and CDR2 YSLEER. CDR3 in amino acids: CASSSGTGIRSTDTQYF. The DNA of the CDR3 is TGCGCCAGCAGCTCCGGCACAGGGATCAGAAGCACGGATACGCAGTATTTT.

The chain joins TRBV29-1 to TRBJ2-3, with 8 bases that match TRBD2. The J segment lost 0 bases and the V segment lost 3 bases, leaving 11 bases of the junction unmatched. Germline CDR1 and CDR2: SQVTM and ANQGSEA. The CDR3 contains 17 residues. In DNA, the CDR3 is TGCAGCGTTGACGGTATATCGCGGGGGGTAAGCACAGATACGCAGTATTTT. This codes for CSVDGISRGVSTDTQYF.

The CDR3 reads CASTLRDTQYF. The CDR3, as DNA: TGTGCCAGCACTCTCCGGGATACGCAGTATTTT. The chain couples TRBV6-6 to TRBJ2-3; D not resolved. Germline CDR1 and CDR2: MNHNY and SVGAGI (reference sequence). This CDR3 has 11 amino acids. The V gene lost 7 bases and the J gene lost 6 bases, with 8 bases spanning the gap.

The V and J genes are TRBV2 and TRBJ2-5; D may be TRBD2 (5 bases). The CDR3 is made up of 14 amino acids. V was pared by 6 bases and J by 2 bases, with 13 bases between. CDR1 is SNHLY, CDR2 FYNNEI, per germline. CDR3 sequence reads: CASRGADRQETQYF. The CDR3, as DNA: TGTGCCAGCAGAGGAGCGGACCGACAAGAGACCCAGTACTTC. The full variable domain, rest sourced from reference TRBV2 and TRBJ2-5, is EPEVTQTPSHQVTQMGQEVILRCVPISNHLYFYWYRQILGQKVEFLVSFYNNEISEKSEIFDDQFSVERPDGSNFTLKIRSTKLEDSAMYFCASRGADRQETQYFGPGTRLLVL.